Many counts were recorded for the clone carrying this T cell receptor (beta chain). Antigen specificity is unknown. CDR3 length equals 14 residues. Germline V gene sequence: CDR1 SNHLY, CDR2 FYNNEI. With 4 bases removed from V and 4 bases from J, the gap between germline ends came to 12 bases. The data derive from a study of molecular identifiers for immune sequencing clone quantification. Study findings and constraints: Detecting spiked Jurkat TCR RNA from one cell among around 930,000 naive cells was reportedly possible.

TCRdb processed the PCR reads anew with MiXCR; each CDR3 protein has one entry. The data show approximately 630,000 distinct CDR3 sequences, about 25% seen once. The sequence was collected from a human donor in good health. Some libraries in this study had Jurkat cell RNA spiked in. The chain joins TRBV2 to TRBJ2-3, with D unresolved. Sequenced sample: naive CD8+ T cells from blood, with Jurkat cell RNA spiked in. Noted subset: FACS-sorted CD8+CD4-CCR7+CD45RA+ naive T cells. The CDR3 DNA sequence: TGTGCCAGCAGTGTGAACTATGGAGCAGATACGCAGTATTTT. It translates to CASSVNYGADTQYF.